The T cell receptor beta chain under discussion was sequenced for a study of OX40 agonist ivuxolimab in advanced cancers. Study-wide points: At 0.1 to 3.0 mg/kg, CD4+ and CD8+ blood T cells expanded clonally by week 6.

This clone counts as medium-sized. The target antigen is unknown. This CDR3 comprises 16 residues. Germline assignment: CDR1 LGHNA and CDR2 YNFKEQ. Trimming at V came to 1 base and at J to 5 bases, leaving 2 bases not matched to a gene. Assay: immunoSEQ multiplex PCR; the TCRdb copy retains only in-frame clones and omits some. The sample holds about 29,000 clones, 82% seen once. The origin of this receptor is an adult with an advanced solid tumor such as melanoma, head and neck, liver or kidney cancer. The chain has TRBV4-2 and TRBJ2-5, with 15 bases fitting TRBD2. The material was CD4+ or CD8+ T cells sorted from blood, obtained in a trial of the OX40 agonist ivuxolimab. The CDR3 region is CASSQGTSGGAETQYF. In DNA form, the CDR3 reads TGTGCCAGCAGCCAAGGGACTAGCGGGGGGGCGGAGACCCAGTACTTC.